The clone carrying this TCR beta chain has ten or more counts. Antigen: not known. The CDR3 extends over 18 amino acids. V shed 5 bases, J shed 2 bases, and the junction held 10 bases outside the gene matches. Germline-derived CDR1 and CDR2 are SGHVS and FQNEAQ. These data originate in a study of neurological immune-mediated disorders. Each TCR transcript was tagged with a 10-nucleotide random UMI during 5'RACE. Each CDR3 protein gets one entry after TCRdb re-called the 5' RACE reads with MiXCR. This sample has 35,000 to 40,000 distinct CDR3 sequences, with almost 7.5% found just once. Healthy control samples came from blood bank volunteers in Maryland, USA. General study findings and limits: The greatest degree of TCR clonal expansion was observed in HTLV-1-associated myelopathy, with the lowest in multiple sclerosis, below that of healthy controls.

The rearrangement links TRBV7-8 to TRBJ1-4, with 11 bases fitting TRBD1. The specimen sequenced was PBMCs. The TCR comes from a woman aged 35 to 49 in good health. CDR3 coding DNA: TGTGCCAGCAGCCTTGGACAGGGGGCTAGAACGACTAATGAAAAACTGTTTTTT. Translating it yields CASSLGQGARTTNEKLFF.